The text below deals with one T cell receptor (beta chain). These data come from a study of tumor-infiltrating lymphocytes in glioblastoma multiforme. The germline CDR1 and CDR2 sequences are SGHDN and FVKESK. The CDR3 has 14 residues. The V end was cut by 4 bases, the J end by 5 bases, with 12 bases between. TCRB libraries came from RNA via three nested multiplex PCR rounds. TCRdb recomputed calls from the multiplex PCR reads with MiXCR, one row per CDR3 protein. The sample has fewer than 25,000 distinct CDR3 sequences, 65% to 80% seen once. Sequencing input: peripheral blood. The TCR originated in a male donor with glioblastoma. The genes are TRBV14 and TRBJ2-1; tentative D call: TRBD1 (6 bases). DNA for the CDR3: TGTGCCAGCAGCCGAGGGGACATTGACAATGAGCAGTTCTTC. Protein sequence: CASSRGDIDNEQFF.